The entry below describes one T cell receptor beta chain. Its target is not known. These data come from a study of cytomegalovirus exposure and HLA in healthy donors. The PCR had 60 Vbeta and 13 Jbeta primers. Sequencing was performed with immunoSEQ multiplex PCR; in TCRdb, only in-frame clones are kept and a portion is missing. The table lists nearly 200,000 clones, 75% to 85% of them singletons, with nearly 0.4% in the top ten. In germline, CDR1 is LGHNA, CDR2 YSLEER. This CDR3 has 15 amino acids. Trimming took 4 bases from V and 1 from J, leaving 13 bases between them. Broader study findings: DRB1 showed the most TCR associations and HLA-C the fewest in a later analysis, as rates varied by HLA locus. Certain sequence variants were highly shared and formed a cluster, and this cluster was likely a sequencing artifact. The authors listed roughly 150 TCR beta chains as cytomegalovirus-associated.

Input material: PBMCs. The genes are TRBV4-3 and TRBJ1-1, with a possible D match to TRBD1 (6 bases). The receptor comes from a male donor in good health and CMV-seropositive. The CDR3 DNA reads TGCGCCAGCAGCCCAAATAAACAGGGGAACACTGAAGCTTTCTTT. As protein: CASSPNKQGNTEAFF.